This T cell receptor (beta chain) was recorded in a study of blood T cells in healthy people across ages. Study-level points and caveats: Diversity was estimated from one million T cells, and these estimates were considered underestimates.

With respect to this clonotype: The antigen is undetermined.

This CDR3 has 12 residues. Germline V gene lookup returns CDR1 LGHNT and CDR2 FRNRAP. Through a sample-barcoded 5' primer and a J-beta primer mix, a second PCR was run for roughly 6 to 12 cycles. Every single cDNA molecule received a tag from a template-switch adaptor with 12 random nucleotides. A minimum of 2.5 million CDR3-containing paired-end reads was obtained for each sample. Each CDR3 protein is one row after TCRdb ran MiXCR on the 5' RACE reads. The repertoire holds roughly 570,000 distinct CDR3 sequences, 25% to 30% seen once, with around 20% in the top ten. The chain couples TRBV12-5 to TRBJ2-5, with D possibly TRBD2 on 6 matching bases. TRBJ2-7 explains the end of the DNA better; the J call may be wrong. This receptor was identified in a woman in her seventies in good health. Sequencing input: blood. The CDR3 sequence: CASRLGGDEQYF. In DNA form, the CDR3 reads TGTGCTAGTAGACTGGGCGGGGACGAGCAGTACTTC.